The 11 T cell receptor beta chains in this list originate from one sample, sequenced in a study of cytomegalovirus exposure and HLA in healthy donors. Use of 60 Vbeta and 13 Jbeta primers characterized the PCR. The method was immunoSEQ multiplex PCR; TCRdb's version includes in-frame clones alone and lacks a portion of them. The data show under 150,000 clones, over 60% seen once. Sequenced material: PBMCs. All receptors come from a woman aged 55-69 years in good health and CMV-seronegative.

This sequence joins TRBV7-9 and TRBJ2-1, with TRBD2 as a possible D gene (7 bases). Germline CDR1 and CDR2: SEHNR and FQNEAQ (reference sequence). Between the trimmed V and J ends, which lost 7 bases and 8 bases, there was a span of 15 bases. This CDR3 spans 13 amino acids. In DNA form, the CDR3 reads TGTGCCAGCACCCGGGGGGCCGCGGATGAGCAGTTCTTC. The encoded protein is CASTRGAADEQFF.

The V gene is TRBV28, the J gene TRBJ2-5; a weak D match, TRBD2 (5 bases). The CDR3 has 15 amino acids. In germline, CDR1 is MDHEN, CDR2 SYDVKM. The germline V and J ends were trimmed by 2 bases and 1 base, with 11 bases remaining between them. CDR3 in amino acids: CASSLGRVGQETQYF. The CDR3 DNA is TGTGCCAGCAGTTTAGGGCGGGTGGGCCAAGAGACCCAGTACTTC.

This chain links TRBV9 with TRBJ2-1; possible D gene TRBD2, 5 bases. Trimming left V 3 bases short and J 3 bases short, with 19 bases between. Germline-derived CDR1 and CDR2 are SGDLS and YYNGEE. The CDR3 is made up of 17 amino acids. This chain's CDR3 is CASSASTGWEFYNEQFF. In DNA, the CDR3 is TGTGCCAGCAGCGCATCGACGGGGTGGGAGTTCTACAATGAGCAGTTCTTC. The entire variable domain, with the rest obtained from reference TRBV9 and TRBJ2-1, is as follows: DSGVTQTPKHLITATGQRVTLRCSPRSGDLSVYWYQQSLDQGLQFLIQYYNGEERAKGNILERFSAQQFPDLHSELNLSSLELGDSALYFCASSASTGWEFYNEQFFGPGTRLTVL.

This clone was found a few times. The chain links TRBV4-2 to TRBJ2-1, with TRBD2 matching 8 bases. CDR1 is LGHNA and CDR2 is YNFKEQ in the germline V gene. The CDR3 is made up of 17 amino acids. V dropped 1 base and J dropped 2; count of bases not matched to a gene: 7. The CDR3 loop reads CASSQGDSGDTYNEQFF. CDR3 sequence (DNA): TGTGCCAGCAGCCAAGGAGATAGCGGGGATACCTACAATGAGCAGTTCTTC.

This chain connects TRBV5-1 to TRBJ2-7; D is uncertain. Germline CDR1 SGHRS, CDR2 YFSETQ. The CDR3 consists of 14 residues. V was shortened by 0 bases and J by 5 bases, with 12 bases between the two germline ends. CDR3 DNA: TGCGCCAGCAGCTTGGATCCAGGTAGGAACGAGCAGTACTTC. Translated, it gives CASSLDPGRNEQYF.

In its sample, this clone was seen once. The V gene is TRBV18, the J gene TRBJ1-4; 11 positions agree with TRBD1. Germline V gene lookup returns CDR1 KGHSH and CDR2 LQKENI. The CDR3 runs to 15 residues. Trimming removed 2 bases from V and 7 bases from J; junction bases left unmatched: 3. The CDR3 loop reads CASSPDGTGGEKLFF. The CDR3 DNA follows: TGTGCCAGCTCACCAGACGGGACAGGGGGTGAAAAACTGTTTTTT. The variable domain in full, with the rest retrieved from reference TRBV18 and TRBJ1-4, is NAGVMQNPRHLVRRRGQEARLRCSPMKGHSHVYWYRQLPEEGLKFMVYLQKENIIDESGMPKERFSAEFPKEGPSILRIQQVVRGDSAAYFCASSPDGTGGEKLFFGSGTQLSVL.

The chain carries TRBV7-9 and TRBJ1-1; TRBD1 agrees at 8 bases. This CDR3 is 15 amino acids long. J lost 0 bases, V lost 3 bases, and 3 bases had no gene match. Germline V gives CDR1 SEHNR, CDR2 FQNEAQ (reference sequence). The CDR3 is CASSFGQGVNTEAFF. CDR3 bases: TGTGCCAGCAGCTTCGGACAGGGAGTGAACACTGAAGCTTTCTTT.

The chain joins TRBV4-1 to TRBJ2-2; a possible D gene is TRBD1 (6 bases). V was pared by 3 bases and J by 7 bases, with 18 bases between. The CDR3 loop spans 16 amino acids. The germline V gene has CDR1 MGHRA and CDR2 YSYEKL. In nucleotides, the CDR3 is TGCGCCAGCAGCCATGGCCTTAGGGGGTTGAGCGGGGAGCTGTTTTTT. Amino acids: CASSHGLRGLSGELFF.

The V gene is TRBV5-1, the J gene TRBJ2-7; D is perhaps TRBD2 (5 bases). This CDR3 spans 13 amino acids. V dropped 2 bases and J dropped 6 bases, with 12 bases sitting between them. Per the germline V gene, CDR1 is SGHRS and CDR2 is YFSETQ. The CDR3 bases are TGCGCCAGCAGCTTAGAGGGCTTGGGCGAGCAGTACTTC. This encodes CASSLEGLGEQYF.

The rearrangement links TRBV9 to TRBJ2-2; D perhaps matches TRBD2 (6 bases). V was pared by 5 bases and J by 8 bases, with 16 bases between. This CDR3 contains 14 residues. Germline V gene lookup returns CDR1 SGDLS and CDR2 YYNGEE. CDR3 residues: CASRTGSPTGELFF. The CDR3, as DNA: TGTGCCAGCAGGACCGGGAGCCCTACGGGGGAGCTGTTTTTT.

The chain recombines TRBV9 with TRBJ2-3, with TRBD2 identical over 7 bases. In germline, CDR1 is SGDLS, CDR2 YYNGEE. The V gene end was trimmed by 3 bases and the J gene end by 0 bases; junction bases not matched to a gene: 13. The CDR3 is made up of 18 amino acids. The CDR3, as DNA: TGTGCCAGCAGCGCCGGAGGGTTGGGGGGGTCTAGCACAGATACGCAGTATTTT. Encoded protein: CASSAGGLGGSSTDTQYF.